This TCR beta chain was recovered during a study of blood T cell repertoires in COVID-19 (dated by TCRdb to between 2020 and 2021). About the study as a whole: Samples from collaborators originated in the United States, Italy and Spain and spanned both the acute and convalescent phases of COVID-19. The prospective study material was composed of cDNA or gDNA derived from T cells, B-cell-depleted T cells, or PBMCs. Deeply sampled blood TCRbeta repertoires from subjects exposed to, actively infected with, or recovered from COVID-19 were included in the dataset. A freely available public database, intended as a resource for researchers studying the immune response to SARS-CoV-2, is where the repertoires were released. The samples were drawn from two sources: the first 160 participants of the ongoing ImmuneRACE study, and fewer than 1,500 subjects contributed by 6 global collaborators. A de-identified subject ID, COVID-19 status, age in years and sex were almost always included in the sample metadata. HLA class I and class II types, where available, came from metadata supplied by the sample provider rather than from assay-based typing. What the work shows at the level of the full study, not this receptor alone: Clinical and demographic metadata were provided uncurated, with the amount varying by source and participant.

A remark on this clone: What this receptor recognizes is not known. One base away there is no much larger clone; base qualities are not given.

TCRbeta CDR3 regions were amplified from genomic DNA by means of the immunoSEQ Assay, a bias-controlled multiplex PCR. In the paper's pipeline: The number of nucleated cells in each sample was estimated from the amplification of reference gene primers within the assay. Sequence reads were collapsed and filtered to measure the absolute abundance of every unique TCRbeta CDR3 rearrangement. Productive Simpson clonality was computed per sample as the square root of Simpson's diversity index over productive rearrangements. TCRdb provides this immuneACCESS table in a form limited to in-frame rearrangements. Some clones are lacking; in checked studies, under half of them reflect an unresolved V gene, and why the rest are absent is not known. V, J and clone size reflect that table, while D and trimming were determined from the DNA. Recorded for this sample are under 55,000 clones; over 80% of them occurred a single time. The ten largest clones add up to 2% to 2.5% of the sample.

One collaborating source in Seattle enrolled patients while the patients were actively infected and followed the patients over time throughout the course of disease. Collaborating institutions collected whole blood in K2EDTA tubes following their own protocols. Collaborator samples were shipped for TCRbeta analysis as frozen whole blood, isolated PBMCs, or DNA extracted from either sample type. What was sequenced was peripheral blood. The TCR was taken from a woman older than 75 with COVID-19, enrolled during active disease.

The nucleotide sequence is given as TGCGCCAGCAGCCCCGGCCCGGGGACTAGCGGGAGGGTCACAGATACGCAGTATTTT. Its translation is CASSPGPGTSGRVTDTQYF. This sequence uses TRBV4-1 and TRBJ2-3; 16 bases in the middle match TRBD2. Its CDR3 holds 19 amino acids, cysteine through phenylalanine. Of the read, only the CDR3 DNA is kept; its 57 bases are in frame from base 1. CDR1 is given as MGHRA and CDR2 as YSYEKL, both from the germline V gene. From V the trimming removes 4 bases and from J it removes 2 bases, while the gene matches leave 9 bases of the junction unaccounted for.